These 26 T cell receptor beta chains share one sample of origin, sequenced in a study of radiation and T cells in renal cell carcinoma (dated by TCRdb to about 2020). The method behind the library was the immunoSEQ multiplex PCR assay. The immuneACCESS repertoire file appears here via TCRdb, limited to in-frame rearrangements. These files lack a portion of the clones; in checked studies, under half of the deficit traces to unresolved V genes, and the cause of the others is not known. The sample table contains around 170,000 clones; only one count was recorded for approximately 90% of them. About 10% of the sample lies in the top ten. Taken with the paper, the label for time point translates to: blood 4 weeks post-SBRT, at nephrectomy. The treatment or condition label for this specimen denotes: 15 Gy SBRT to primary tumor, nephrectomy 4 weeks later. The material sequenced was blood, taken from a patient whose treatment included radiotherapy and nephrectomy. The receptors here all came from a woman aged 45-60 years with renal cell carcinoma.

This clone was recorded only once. CDR3 sequence reads: CASSSGQGYTEAFF. CDR3 bases: TGTGCCAGCAGCTCGGGACAGGGATACACTGAAGCTTTCTTT. The V call is TRBV5-8, the J call TRBJ1-1; TRBD1 agrees at 9 bases. Germline values: CDR1 SGHTS, CDR2 YDEGEE. With V trimmed by 3 bases and J by 3 bases, 3 bases remained unmatched. CDR3 size: 14 residues.

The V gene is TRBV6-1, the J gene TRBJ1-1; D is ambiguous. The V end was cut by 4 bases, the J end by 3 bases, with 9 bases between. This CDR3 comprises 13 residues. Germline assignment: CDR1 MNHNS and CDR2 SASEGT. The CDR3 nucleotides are TGTGCCAGCAGTGGCCGAGTGGACACTGAAGCTTTCTTT. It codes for CASSGRVDTEAFF.

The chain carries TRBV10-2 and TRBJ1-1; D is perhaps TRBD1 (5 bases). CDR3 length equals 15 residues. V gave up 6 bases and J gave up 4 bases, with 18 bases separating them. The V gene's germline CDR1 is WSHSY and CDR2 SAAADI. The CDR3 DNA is TGCGCCAGCAGGACATCCGGGGGATCAGGCACTGAAGCTTTCTTT. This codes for CASRTSGGSGTEAFF.

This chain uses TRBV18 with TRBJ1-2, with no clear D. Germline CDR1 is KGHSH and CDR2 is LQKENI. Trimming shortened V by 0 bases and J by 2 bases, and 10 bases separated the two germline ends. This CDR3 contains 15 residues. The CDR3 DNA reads TGTGCCAGCTCACCACCCCTCAACGGAAACTATGGCTACACCTTC. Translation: CASSPPLNGNYGYTF.

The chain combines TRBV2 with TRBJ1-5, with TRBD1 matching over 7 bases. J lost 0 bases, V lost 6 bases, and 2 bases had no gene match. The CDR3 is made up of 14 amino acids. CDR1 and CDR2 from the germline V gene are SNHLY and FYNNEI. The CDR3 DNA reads TGTGCCAGCAGCCGACAGGGTAGCAATCAGCCCCAGCATTTT. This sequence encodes CASSRQGSNQPQHF.

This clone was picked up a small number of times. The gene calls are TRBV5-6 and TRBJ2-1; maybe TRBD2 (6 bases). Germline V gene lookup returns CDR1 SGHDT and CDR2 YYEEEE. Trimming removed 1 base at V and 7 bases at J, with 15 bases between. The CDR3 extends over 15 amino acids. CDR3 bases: TGTGCCAGCAGCTTGTGGTCTAGCGTGGGGAATGAGCAGTTCTTC. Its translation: CASSLWSSVGNEQFF.

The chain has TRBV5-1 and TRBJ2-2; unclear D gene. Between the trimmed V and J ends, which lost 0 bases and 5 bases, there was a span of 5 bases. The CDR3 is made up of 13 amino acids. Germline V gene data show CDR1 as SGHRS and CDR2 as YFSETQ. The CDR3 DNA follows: TGCGCCAGCAGCTTGGTTGATACCGGGGAGCTGTTTTTT. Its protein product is CASSLVDTGELFF.

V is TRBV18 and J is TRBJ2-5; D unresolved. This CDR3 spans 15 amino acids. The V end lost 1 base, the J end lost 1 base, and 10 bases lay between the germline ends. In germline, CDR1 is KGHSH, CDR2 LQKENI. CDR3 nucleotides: TGTGCCAGCTCACCACTTATTCTGACCCAAGAGACCCAGTACTTC. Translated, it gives CASSPLILTQETQYF.

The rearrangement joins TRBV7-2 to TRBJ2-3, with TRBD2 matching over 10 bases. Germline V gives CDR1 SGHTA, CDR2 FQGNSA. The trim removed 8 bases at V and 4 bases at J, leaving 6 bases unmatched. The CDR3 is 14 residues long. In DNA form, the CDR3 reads TGTGCCAGCGGGAGCGGGGGGGGACCAGATACGCAGTATTTT. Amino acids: CASGSGGGPDTQYF.

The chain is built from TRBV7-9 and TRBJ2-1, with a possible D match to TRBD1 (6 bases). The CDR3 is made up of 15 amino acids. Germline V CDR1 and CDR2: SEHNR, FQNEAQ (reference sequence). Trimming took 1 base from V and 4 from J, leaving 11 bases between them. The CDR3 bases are TGTGCCAGCAGCTTAGGACGGGGACAATACAATGAGCAGTTCTTC. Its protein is CASSLGRGQYNEQFF.

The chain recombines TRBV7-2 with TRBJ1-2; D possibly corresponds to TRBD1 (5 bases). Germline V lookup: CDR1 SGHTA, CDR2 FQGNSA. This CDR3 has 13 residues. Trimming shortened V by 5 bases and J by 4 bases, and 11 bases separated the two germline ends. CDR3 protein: CASSPWGGYGYTF. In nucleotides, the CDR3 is TGTGCCAGCAGCCCTTGGGGGGGCTATGGCTACACCTTC. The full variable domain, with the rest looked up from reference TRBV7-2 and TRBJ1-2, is GAGVSQSPSNKVTEKGKDVELRCDPISGHTALYWYRQSLGQGLEFLIYFQGNSAPDKSGLPSDRFSAERTGGSVSTLTIQRTQQEDSAVYLCASSPWGGYGYTFGSGTRLTVV.

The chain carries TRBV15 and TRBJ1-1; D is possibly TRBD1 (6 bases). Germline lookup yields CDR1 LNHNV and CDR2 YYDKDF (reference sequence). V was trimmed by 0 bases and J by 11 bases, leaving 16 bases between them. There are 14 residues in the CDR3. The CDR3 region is CATSRDRADRGAFF. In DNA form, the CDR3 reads TGTGCCACCAGCAGAGATCGAGCGGACAGAGGGGCTTTCTTT.

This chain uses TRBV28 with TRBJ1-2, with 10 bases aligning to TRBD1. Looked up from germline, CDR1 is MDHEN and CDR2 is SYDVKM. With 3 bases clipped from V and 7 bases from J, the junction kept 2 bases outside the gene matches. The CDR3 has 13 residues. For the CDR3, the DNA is TGTGCCAGCAGTTTCAGGACAGGGGGTGGCTACACCTTC. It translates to CASSFRTGGGYTF.

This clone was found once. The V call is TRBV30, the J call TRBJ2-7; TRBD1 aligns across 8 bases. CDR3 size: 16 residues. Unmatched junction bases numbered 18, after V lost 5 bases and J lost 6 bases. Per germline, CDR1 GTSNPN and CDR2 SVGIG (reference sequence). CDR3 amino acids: CAWPIPRDRRGGEQYF. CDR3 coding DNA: TGTGCCTGGCCCATCCCCCGGGACAGGAGAGGTGGCGAGCAGTACTTC.

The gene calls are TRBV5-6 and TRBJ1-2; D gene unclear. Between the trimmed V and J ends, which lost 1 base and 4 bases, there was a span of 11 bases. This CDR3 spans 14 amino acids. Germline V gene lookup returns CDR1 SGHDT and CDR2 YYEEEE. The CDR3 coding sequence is TGTGCCAGCAGCTTGTGGTGGCGGAGCTATGGCTACACCTTC. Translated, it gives CASSLWWRSYGYTF.

The CDR3 is CASSRGGRVAYNEQFF. The CDR3 region has the DNA TGTGCCAGCAGCCGAGGAGGCAGGGTGGCCTACAATGAGCAGTTCTTC. The rearrangement links TRBV7-2 to TRBJ2-1; D possibly matches TRBD1 or TRBD2 (5 bases each). Looked up from germline, CDR1 is SGHTA and CDR2 is FQGNSA. Trimming stripped 5 bases from V and 2 bases from J, with 16 bases between. The CDR3 is made up of 16 amino acids.

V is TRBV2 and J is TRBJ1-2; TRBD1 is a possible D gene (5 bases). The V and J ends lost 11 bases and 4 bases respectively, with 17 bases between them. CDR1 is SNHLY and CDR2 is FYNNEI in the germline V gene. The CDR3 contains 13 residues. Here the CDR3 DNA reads TGTGCCGTTGGGGGGGTAGGGTCCTATGGCTACACCTTC. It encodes CAVGGVGSYGYTF.

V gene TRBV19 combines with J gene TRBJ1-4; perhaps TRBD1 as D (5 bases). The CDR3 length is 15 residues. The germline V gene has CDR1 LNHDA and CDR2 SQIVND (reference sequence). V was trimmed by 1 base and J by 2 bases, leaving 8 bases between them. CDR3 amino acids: CASSIAKGTNEKLFF. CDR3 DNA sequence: TGTGCCAGTAGTATAGCCAAGGGGACTAATGAAAAACTGTTTTTT.

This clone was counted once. As DNA, the CDR3 is TGTGCCATCAGTGAGTCGATGGACAGGTTGGGAACAAAGAACACTGAAGCTTTCTTT. Its protein product is CAISESMDRLGTKNTEAFF. This rearrangement joins TRBV10-3 to TRBJ1-1; 7 nucleotides align to TRBD1. CDR3 length: 19 amino acids. J gave up 1 base and V 0 bases, and 14 bases lay outside the gene matches. Germline V gene data show CDR1 as ENHRY and CDR2 as SYGVKD.

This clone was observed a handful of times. The CDR3 sequence is CSVQRDSNQPQHF. The CDR3 coding sequence is TGCAGCGTTCAAAGGGACAGCAATCAGCCCCAGCATTTT. The chain combines TRBV29-1 with TRBJ1-5, with D perhaps TRBD1 (5 bases). Trimming took off 5 bases at V and 1 base at J, with 9 bases between the two ends. Germline lookup yields CDR1 SQVTM and CDR2 ANQGSEA. The CDR3 has 13 residues.

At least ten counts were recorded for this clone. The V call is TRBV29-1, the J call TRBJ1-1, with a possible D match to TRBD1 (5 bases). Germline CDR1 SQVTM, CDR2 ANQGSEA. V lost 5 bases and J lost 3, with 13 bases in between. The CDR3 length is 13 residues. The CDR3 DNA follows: TGCAGCGTTCGGACACAGTCGGACACTGAAGCTTTCTTT. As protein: CSVRTQSDTEAFF.

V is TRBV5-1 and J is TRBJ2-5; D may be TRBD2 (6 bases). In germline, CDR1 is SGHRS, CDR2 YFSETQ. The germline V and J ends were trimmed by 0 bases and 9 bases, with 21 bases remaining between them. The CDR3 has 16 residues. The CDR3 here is CASSLAAGSIGPAQYF. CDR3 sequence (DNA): TGCGCCAGCAGCTTGGCGGCGGGGTCGATTGGGCCGGCCCAGTACTTC. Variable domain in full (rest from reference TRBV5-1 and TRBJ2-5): KAGVTQTPRYLIKTRGQQVTLSCSPISGHRSVSWYQQTPGQGLQFLFEYFSETQRNKGNFPGRFSGRQFSNSRSEMNVSTLELGDSALYLCASSLAAGSIGPAQYFGPGTRLLVL.

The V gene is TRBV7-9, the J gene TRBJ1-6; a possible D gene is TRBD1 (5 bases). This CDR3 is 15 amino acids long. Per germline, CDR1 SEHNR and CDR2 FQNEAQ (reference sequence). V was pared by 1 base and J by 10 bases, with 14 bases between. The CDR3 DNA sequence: TGTGCCAGCAGCTTAGACCGGGGACCTCGGTCACCCCTCCACTTT. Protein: CASSLDRGPRSPLHF. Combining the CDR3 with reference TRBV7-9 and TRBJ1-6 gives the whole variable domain DTGVSQNPRHKITKRGQNVTFRCDPISEHNRLYWYRQTLGQGPEFLTYFQNEAQLEKSRLLSDRFSAERPKGSFSTLEIQRTEQGDSAMYLCASSLDRGPRSPLHFGNGTRLTVT.

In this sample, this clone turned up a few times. CDR3: CATSRATGGLDIQYF. The CDR3 DNA sequence: TGTGCCACCAGCAGAGCCACCGGGGGCCTGGACATTCAGTACTTC. The V and J genes are TRBV15 and TRBJ2-4; either TRBD1 or TRBD2 may fit D (6 bases each). In germline, CDR1 is LNHNV, CDR2 YYDKDF (reference sequence). V dropped 1 base and J dropped 8 bases, with 15 bases sitting between them. The CDR3 sequence is 15 residues long.

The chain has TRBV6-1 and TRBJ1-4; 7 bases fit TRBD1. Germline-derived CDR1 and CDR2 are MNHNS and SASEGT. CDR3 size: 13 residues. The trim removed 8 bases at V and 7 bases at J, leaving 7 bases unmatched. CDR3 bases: TGTGCCAGCGAGGGACAGATCCCTGAAAAACTGTTTTTT. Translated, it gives CASEGQIPEKLFF.

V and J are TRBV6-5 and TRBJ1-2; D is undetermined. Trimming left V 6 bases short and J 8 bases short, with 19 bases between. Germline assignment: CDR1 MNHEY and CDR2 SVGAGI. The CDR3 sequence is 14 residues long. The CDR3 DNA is TGTGCCAGCAGACCAACCGGAACAACCGTAGGCTACACCTTC. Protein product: CASRPTGTTVGYTF.